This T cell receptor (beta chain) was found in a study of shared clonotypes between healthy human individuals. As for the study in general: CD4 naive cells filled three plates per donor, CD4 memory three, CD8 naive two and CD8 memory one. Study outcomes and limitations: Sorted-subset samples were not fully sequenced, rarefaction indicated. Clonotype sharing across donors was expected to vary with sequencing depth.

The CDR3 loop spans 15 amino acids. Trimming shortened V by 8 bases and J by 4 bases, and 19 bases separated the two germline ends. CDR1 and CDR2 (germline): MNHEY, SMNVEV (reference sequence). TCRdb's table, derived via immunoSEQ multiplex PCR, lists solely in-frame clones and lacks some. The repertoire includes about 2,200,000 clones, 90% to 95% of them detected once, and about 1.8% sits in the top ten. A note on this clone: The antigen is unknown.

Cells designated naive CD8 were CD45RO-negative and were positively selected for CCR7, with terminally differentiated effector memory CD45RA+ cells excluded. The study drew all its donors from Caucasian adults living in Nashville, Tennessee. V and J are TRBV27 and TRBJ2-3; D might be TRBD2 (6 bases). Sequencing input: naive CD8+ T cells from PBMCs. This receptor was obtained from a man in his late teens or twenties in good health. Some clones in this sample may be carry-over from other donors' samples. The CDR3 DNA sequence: TGTGCCAGCCGTAATGGGGGGATCAAGGCAGATACGCAGTATTTT. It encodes CASRNGGIKADTQYF.